Shown below are 16 T cell receptor beta chains from a single sample sequenced in a study of Graves' ophthalmopathy and Graves' hyperthyroidism (dated by TCRdb to the late 2010s). Reads for this sample came from an Illumina HiSeq 2000. For repertoire sequencing, TCR beta CDR3 regions were amplified from RNA transcripts. A first-round RT-PCR used HTBI primers with the Qiagen OneStep RT-PCR kit, followed by a second-round multiplex PCR, size selection and purification. The public reads were reanalyzed by TCRdb: fastp trimming at Q25, MiXCR alignment, in-frame beta chains only. Rows are unified per CDR3 protein, each entry keeping the most common DNA and genes. For this sample the table gives roughly 610,000 distinct CDR3 sequences, of which 22% were detected only once. Together, the top ten hold about 6.6% of the sample. The sequenced sample was peripheral blood. Every receptor here comes from a young woman with stable Graves' hyperthyroidism. Some clones in this sample may be carry-over from other donors' samples. Donor details come from another sample of the same person, matched by shared clones.

The chain couples TRBV7-3 to TRBJ2-2; 7 bases are a match to TRBD1. J lost 4 bases, V lost 5 bases, and 4 bases had no gene match. Germline V gene data show CDR1 as SGHTA and CDR2 as FQGTGA. The CDR3 runs to 14 residues. The CDR3 DNA reads as TGTGCCAGCAGCGAAGACAGGGTCACCGGGGAGCTGTTTTTT. Its translation is CASSEDRVTGELFF.

The count of this clonotype is one. The chain combines TRBV18 with TRBJ1-2, with unresolved D. CDR1 and CDR2 from the germline V gene are KGHSH and LQKENI. This CDR3 region has 12 residues. The germline V and J ends were trimmed by 5 bases and 0 bases, with 4 bases remaining between them. CDR3 sequence reads: CASSITNYGYTF. The CDR3 DNA reads TGTGCCAGCTCAATTACTAACTATGGCTACACCTTC. Together with reference TRBV18 and TRBJ1-2, the CDR3 gives the full variable domain: NAGVMQNPRHLVRRRGQEARLRCSPMKGHSHVYWYRQLPEEGLKFMVYLQKENIIDESGMPKERFSAEFPKEGPSILRIQQVVRGDSAAYFCASSITNYGYTFGSGTRLTVV.

This clonotype was seen repeatedly, ten times or more. This chain uses TRBV27 with TRBJ1-2; D is unresolved. The V gene's germline CDR1 is MNHEY and CDR2 SMNVEV (reference sequence). This CDR3 has 14 amino acids. Trimming removed 5 bases from V and 7 bases from J, with 17 bases in between. This CDR3 is CASSPRDPTTGYTF. In DNA, the CDR3 is TGTGCCAGCAGTCCCCGGGATCCCACGACTGGCTACACCTTC.

In this sample, this clonotype turned up many times. J is TRBJ2-5 and V is TRBV27, with unresolved D. Per the germline V gene, CDR1 is MNHEY and CDR2 is SMNVEV (reference sequence). This CDR3 has 13 residues. V was trimmed by 2 bases and J by 2 bases, leaving 6 bases between them. CDR3 in amino acids: CASSLNRQETQYF. The CDR3 DNA is TGTGCCAGCAGTTTAAACAGACAAGAGACCCAGTACTTC.

This clonotype has a count of ten or more. V and J are TRBV20-1 and TRBJ2-5; no clear D gene. Trimming cost V 0 bases and J 2 bases, with 13 bases left between them. From germline, CDR1 is DFQATT and CDR2 SNEGSKA (reference sequence). The CDR3 runs 15 residues. CDR3 amino acids: CSARDLRRIQETQYF. Here the CDR3 DNA reads TGCAGTGCTAGAGATCTGAGGAGAATACAAGAGACCCAGTACTTC.

This clonotype occurred many times. V is TRBV6-1 and J is TRBJ1-1; perhaps TRBD1 as D (6 bases). The CDR3 contains 13 residues. V shed 7 bases and J shed 1 base, with 10 bases lying between them. Germline CDR1 is MNHNS and CDR2 is SASEGT. CDR3: CASINRANTEAFF. The DNA for the CDR3 is TGTGCCAGCATCAACAGGGCGAACACTGAAGCTTTCTTT.

The genes are TRBV18 and TRBJ1-4; D is unresolved. Trimming removed 2 bases at V and 0 bases at J, with 4 bases between. The CDR3 spans 14 residues. CDR1 KGHSH and CDR2 LQKENI come from the germline V gene. The CDR3 loop is CASSPGATNEKLFF. CDR3 DNA: TGTGCCAGCTCACCAGGGGCAACTAATGAAAAACTGTTTTTT. The variable domain in full, completed from reference TRBV18 and TRBJ1-4, reads NAGVMQNPRHLVRRRGQEARLRCSPMKGHSHVYWYRQLPEEGLKFMVYLQKENIIDESGMPKERFSAEFPKEGPSILRIQQVVRGDSAAYFCASSPGATNEKLFFGSGTQLSVL.

This clonotype was counted many times. This rearrangement joins TRBV6-2 or TRBV6-3 to TRBJ2-7; D may be TRBD2 (7 bases). V shed 10 bases and J shed 4 bases, with 23 bases lying between them. The CDR3 is 15 amino acids. Germline CDR1 is MNHEY and CDR2 is SVGEGT. As DNA, the CDR3 is TGTGCCATCCCAAGGGGGACTACCTATTCTTACGAGCAGTACTTC. It specifies CAIPRGTTYSYEQYF.

Turning to this clonotype: Its ends do not fully match the called genes, so a read error is possible. The V call is TRBV19, the J call TRBJ1-1; the D is unclear. Germline loops: CDR1 LNHDA, CDR2 SQIVND (reference sequence). The CDR3 runs to 14 residues. The CDR3 here is CASSPQRIVTKAFF. The CDR3 nucleotides are TGTGCCAGTAGTCCACAGCGGATCGTCACTAAAGCTTTCTTT.

This clonotype was seen at least ten times. The chain recombines TRBV7-2 with TRBJ1-2; 7 bases align to TRBD1. The CDR3 extends over 16 amino acids. V was pared by 0 bases and J by 7 bases, with 11 bases of the junction left unmatched. Germline CDR1 is SGHTA and CDR2 is FQGNSA. The CDR3 here is CASSLALPTGAGGYTF. DNA of the CDR3: TGTGCCAGCAGCTTAGCACTACCAACAGGGGCAGGTGGCTACACCTTC.

This clonotype was seen many times. The chain links TRBV7-8 to TRBJ1-2, with D tentatively TRBD1 (6 bases). CDR3 length: 14 amino acids. Trimming stripped 8 bases from V and 3 bases from J, with 16 bases between. The germline CDR1 and CDR2 sequences are SGHVS and FQNEAQ. The CDR3: CASSLRGTHYGYTF. For the CDR3, the DNA is TGTGCCAGCTCTCTTCGGGGGACACACTATGGCTACACCTTC.

This clonotype occurred many times. V usage is TRBV5-6 and J usage is TRBJ2-7, with D maybe TRBD1 (6 bases). Trimming cost V 4 bases and J 1 base, with 12 bases left between them. Looked up from germline, CDR1 is SGHDT and CDR2 is YYEEEE. CDR3 length: 14 amino acids. CDR3 coding DNA: TGTGCCAGCAGCCGTGACAGGATGTCCTACGAGCAGTACTTC. Its protein product is CASSRDRMSYEQYF.

About this clonotype itself: A read error may account for a junction end that differs from germline. The rearrangement joins TRBV2 to TRBJ2-7; D is unresolved. This CDR3 contains 12 residues. The germline CDR1 and CDR2 sequences are SNHLY and FYNNEI. The CDR3 nucleotides read TGTGCCAGCAAGGTACAGTCCTACGATCAGTACTTC. Translating it yields CASKVQSYDQYF. Together with reference TRBV2 and TRBJ2-7, the CDR3 gives the full variable domain: EPEVTQTPSHQVTQMGQEVILRCVPISNHLYFYWYRQILGQKVEFLVSFYNNEISEKSEIFDDQFSVERPDGSNFTLKIRSTKLEDSAMYFCASKVQSYDQYFGPGTRLTVT.

This clonotype was counted a few times. The DNA of the CDR3 is TGCAGTGCTCCGGGGACCGCCTACGAGCAGTACTTC. It specifies CSAPGTAYEQYF. This rearrangement joins TRBV20-1 to TRBJ2-7; D may match TRBD1 or TRBD2 (5 bases each). Germline V gives CDR1 DFQATT, CDR2 SNEGSKA (reference sequence). Between the trimmed V and J ends, which lost 5 bases and 2 bases, there was a span of 10 bases. The CDR3 has 12 residues.

The sample holds many counts of this clonotype. J is TRBJ1-1 and V is TRBV6-1; TRBD1 agrees at 9 bases. From germline, CDR1 is MNHNS and CDR2 SASEGT. The V and J ends lost 6 bases and 4 bases, in that order; junction bases with no gene match: 3. The CDR3 covers 13 residues. The chain's CDR3 is CASRNRGRTEAFF. The CDR3 DNA reads TGTGCCAGCAGGAACAGGGGGCGCACTGAAGCTTTCTTT.

The sample holds a few counts of this clonotype. V is TRBV2 and J is TRBJ1-1, with D maybe TRBD1 (6 bases). From germline, CDR1 is SNHLY and CDR2 FYNNEI. The CDR3 totals 14 residues. V was shortened by 7 bases and J by 7 bases, with 19 bases between the two germline ends. CDR3 nucleotide sequence: TGTGCCAGCACACCGACAGGCGGGGCGCGTGAAGCTTTCTTT. Translation gives CASTPTGGAREAFF.